These 26 T cell receptor beta chains were all obtained from the same sample, sequenced in a study of shared clonotypes between healthy human individuals (dated by TCRdb to 2020 to 2021). The library was generated by the immunoSEQ multiplex PCR assay. What TCRdb holds here is the immuneACCESS table cut down to in-frame rearrangements. Part of the clones is not present; checked against another copy, under half of the missing clones reflect an unresolved V gene, and the others are unexplained. The sample table holds some 1,100,000 clones, of which 75% to 85% were seen once. The ten largest clonotypes hold approximately 0.5% of the sample. The sample was memory CD4+ T cells from PBMCs. What the cell subset or site label conveys for this sample: CD45RA-negative fraction. All receptors derive from a man aged 18 to 29 in good health. Some clones in this sample may be carry-over from other donors' samples.

The chain recombines TRBV5-1 with TRBJ2-2; D is undetermined. V lost 1 base to trimming and J lost 0 bases, with 7 bases between them. CDR1 and CDR2 from the germline V gene are SGHRS and YFSETQ. The CDR3 has 15 amino acids. The CDR3 loop reads CASSLQVSNTGELFF. CDR3 coding DNA: TGCGCCAGCAGCTTGCAAGTTTCGAACACCGGGGAGCTGTTTTTT.

V gene TRBV6-1 combines with J gene TRBJ2-1; tentatively, D is TRBD2 (5 bases). The V and J ends lost 3 bases and 2 bases respectively, with 14 bases between them. Germline V gene data show CDR1 as MNHNS and CDR2 as SASEGT. This CDR3 spans 16 amino acids. CDR3 DNA sequence: TGTGCCAGCAGTGATATTCTAGCACCGACCTACAATGAGCAGTTCTTC. Translation gives CASSDILAPTYNEQFF.

A note on this clone: A far larger clone is one base from this, pointing to a likely read error. The identical CDR3 is also encoded by other nucleotide sequences in the sample. The V gene is TRBV11-2, the J gene TRBJ2-3; D unclear. V lost 0 bases and J lost 1, with 5 bases in between. The germline V gene encodes CDR1 SGHAT and CDR2 FQNNGV. This CDR3 has 14 amino acids. CDR3 nucleotide sequence: TGTGCCAGCAGCTTAGACAGAGGCACAGATACGCAGTATTTT. Encoded protein: CASSLDRGTDTQYF. The full variable domain, with the rest looked up from reference TRBV11-2 and TRBJ2-3, is EAGVAQSPRYKIIEKRQSVAFWCNPISGHATLYWYQQILGQGPKLLIQFQNNGVVDDSQLPKDRFSAERLKGVDSTLKIQPAKLEDSAVYLCASSLDRGTDTQYFGPGTRLTVL.

CDR3 nucleotide sequence: TGTGCCAGCAGAACAGCCCCTCCTAACTATGGCTACACCTTC. The encoded protein is CASRTAPPNYGYTF. The rearrangement links TRBV7-9 to TRBJ1-2; no clear D gene. There are 14 residues in the CDR3. Germline assignment: CDR1 SEHNR and CDR2 FQNEAQ (reference sequence). Between the trimmed V and J ends, which lost 6 bases and 0 bases, there was a span of 11 bases.

This clone was picked up one time. This chain joins TRBV6-1 and TRBJ2-7, with a possible D match to TRBD2 (5 bases). CDR3 length: 15 amino acids. CDR1 and CDR2 (germline): MNHNS, SASEGT. With 2 bases removed from V and 4 bases from J, the gap between germline ends came to 15 bases. CDR3 DNA sequence: TGTGCCAGCAGTGAAATTATCGGGGTATCGTACGAGCAGTACTTC. Its protein product is CASSEIIGVSYEQYF.

The chain joins TRBV2 to TRBJ2-7; weak D call: TRBD2 (5 bases). CDR3 length equals 14 residues. V shed 7 bases and J shed 6 bases, with 19 bases lying between them. Germline-derived CDR1 and CDR2 are SNHLY and FYNNEI. The CDR3 is CASTQGSSLSEQYF. DNA for the CDR3: TGTGCCAGCACCCAAGGGAGCAGCCTGAGCGAGCAGTACTTC.

The V and J genes are TRBV19 and TRBJ2-1; D remains ambiguous. V lost 7 bases to trimming and J lost 0 bases, with 13 bases between them. This CDR3 region has 15 residues. Germline V lookup: CDR1 LNHDA, CDR2 SQIVND (reference sequence). The CDR3 spells CASKEALPSYNEQFF. CDR3 bases: TGTGCCAGTAAAGAAGCTCTGCCCTCCTACAATGAGCAGTTCTTC. The whole variable domain, remainder taken from reference TRBV19 and TRBJ2-1, is DGGITQSPKYLFRKEGQNVTLSCEQNLNHDAMYWYRQDPGQGLRLIYYSQIVNDFQKGDIAEGYSVSREKKESFPLTVTSAQKNPTAFYLCASKEALPSYNEQFFGPGTRLTVL.

The V call is TRBV4-2, the J call TRBJ2-1, with 7 bases lining up with TRBD2. This CDR3 has 14 amino acids. Germline trimming cut 1 base from V and 4 bases from J; bases unmatched to any gene: 1. Looked up from germline, CDR1 is LGHNA and CDR2 is YNFKEQ. CDR3 in DNA: TGTGCCAGCAGCCAAGGGGACTATTACAATGAGCAGTTCTTC. It codes for CASSQGDYYNEQFF.

The chain employs TRBV18 and TRBJ2-3; the D gene is possibly TRBD1 (5 bases). The germline gives CDR1 KGHSH, CDR2 LQKENI. The V and J ends lost 3 bases and 0 bases respectively, with 13 bases between them. This CDR3 is built from 16 residues. CDR3 coding DNA: TGTGCCAGCTCACCCCCCGCAGGGCGTAGCACAGATACGCAGTATTTT. This sequence encodes CASSPPAGRSTDTQYF.

CDR3 sequence: CASRQDGPYEQYF. CDR3 coding DNA: TGTGCCAGCAGGCAGGACGGACCCTACGAGCAGTACTTC. The chain links TRBV2 to TRBJ2-7; D gene uncertain. The CDR3 consists of 13 residues. V lost 6 bases and J lost 2, with 11 bases in between. CDR1 is SNHLY and CDR2 is FYNNEI in the germline V gene.

The rearrangement uses TRBV12-5 and TRBJ2-5; 9 positions agree with TRBD1. The CDR3 has 15 residues. The J segment lost 2 bases and the V segment lost 9 bases, leaving 10 bases of the junction unmatched. CDR1 LGHNT and CDR2 FRNRAP come from the germline V gene. The CDR3: CASGTGQGLQETQYF. The CDR3 bases are TGTGCTAGCGGGACCGGACAGGGGCTTCAAGAGACCCAGTACTTC.

The chain couples TRBV5-4 to TRBJ1-2, with a weak D call TRBD1 (5 bases). Trimming pared 0 bases from V and 7 bases from J, leaving 13 bases between. The CDR3 spans 14 residues. Germline loops: CDR1 SGHNT, CDR2 YYREEE (reference sequence). The CDR3 nucleotides read TGTGCCAGCAGCTTGGATAGGGCCAGGGTTGGCTACACCTTC. Translation gives CASSLDRARVGYTF. The whole variable domain, remainder taken from reference TRBV5-4 and TRBJ1-2, is ETGVTQSPTHLIKTRGQQVTLRCSSQSGHNTVSWYQQALGQGPQFIFQYYREEENGRGNFPPRFSGLQFPNYSSELNVNALELDDSALYLCASSLDRARVGYTFGSGTRLTVV.

The V call is TRBV30, the J call TRBJ2-3; a weak D match, TRBD2 (6 bases). CDR3 size: 13 residues. Germline CDR1 is GTSNPN and CDR2 is SVGIG (reference sequence). V lost 2 bases and J 1 base, leaving 7 bases between the germline ends. CDR3 amino acids: CAWSSSGTDTQYF. DNA of the CDR3: TGTGCCTGGAGTTCTAGCGGCACAGATACGCAGTATTTT.

Remarks on this clone: This sample also contains other DNA sequences that code for the same CDR3. V usage is TRBV5-1 and J usage is TRBJ2-5; 8 nucleotides line up with TRBD2. The length of the CDR3 is 14 residues. Trimming cost V 0 bases and J 5 bases; bases outside gene matches: 3. Germline V gene lookup returns CDR1 SGHRS and CDR2 YFSETQ. The CDR3 sequence: CASSLAPGGETQYF. The CDR3 nucleotides read TGCGCCAGCAGCTTGGCCCCGGGAGGGGAGACCCAGTACTTC.

The chain is built from TRBV11-2 and TRBJ2-7; D may be TRBD2 (5 bases). V gave up 5 bases and J gave up 0 bases, with 20 bases separating them. Per the germline V gene, CDR1 is SGHAT and CDR2 is FQNNGV. The CDR3 totals 17 residues. CDR3 DNA sequence: TGTGCCAGCAGCCTGGATGGTTTTGTAGGGAGCTCCTACGAGCAGTACTTC. This translates into CASSLDGFVGSSYEQYF.

The rearrangement links TRBV7-2 to TRBJ1-5; D is ambiguous. V was cut by 4 bases and J by 4 bases, with 8 bases left in between. There are 13 residues in the CDR3. Germline values: CDR1 SGHTA, CDR2 FQGNSA. The CDR3 DNA reads as TGTGCCAGCAGCTCCGCGGGAAATCAGCCCCAGCATTTT. Translating it yields CASSSAGNQPQHF.

This clone was observed a handful of times. The chain is built from TRBV7-2 and TRBJ2-3; tentative D call: TRBD1 (6 bases). Germline V gives CDR1 SGHTA, CDR2 FQGNSA. Trimming removed 5 bases from V and 5 bases from J, with 11 bases in between. The CDR3 totals 13 residues. In DNA, the CDR3 is TGTGCCAGCAGCCAAACAGGGCTAGATACGCAGTATTTT. This gives the protein CASSQTGLDTQYF.

In DNA, the CDR3 is TGTGCCAGCAGCTCTCGACTAGCGAGCTCCTACGAGCAGTACTTC. This codes for CASSSRLASSYEQYF. The chain links TRBV5-4 to TRBJ2-7, with 8 bases fitting TRBD2. The CDR3 has 15 amino acids. V shed 3 bases, J shed 0 bases, and the junction held 5 bases outside the gene matches. Per the germline V gene, CDR1 is SGHNT and CDR2 is YYREEE (reference sequence).

The genes are TRBV27 and TRBJ2-1; D is unresolved. Germline V CDR1 and CDR2: MNHEY, SMNVEV (reference sequence). The CDR3 totals 16 residues. V was cut by 0 bases and J by 0 bases, with 9 bases left in between. The CDR3 sequence is CASSLSGWDSYNEQFF. The CDR3 nucleotides are TGTGCCAGCAGTTTATCGGGTTGGGACTCCTACAATGAGCAGTTCTTC.

This clone was observed a handful of times. This sequence joins TRBV30 and TRBJ2-7; 8 bases are shared with TRBD2. The CDR3 extends over 13 amino acids. Germline V gives CDR1 GTSNPN, CDR2 SVGIG (reference sequence). The V segment lost 2 bases and the J segment 2 bases; nucleotides outside the gene matches: 2. The CDR3 loop is CAWSLGGAYEQYF. As DNA, the CDR3 is TGTGCCTGGAGTCTCGGGGGGGCCTACGAGCAGTACTTC.

This chain connects TRBV19 to TRBJ2-7; 7 nucleotides line up with TRBD2. The CDR3 is 14 amino acids. CDR1 and CDR2 (germline): LNHDA, SQIVND (reference sequence). The V segment lost 3 bases and the J segment 2 bases; nucleotides outside the gene matches: 4. DNA for the CDR3: TGTGCCAGTAGTATGGGAGGGTTCGCCTACGAGCAGTACTTC. Residues: CASSMGGFAYEQYF.

The chain joins TRBV2 to TRBJ2-5; TRBD1 is a possible D gene (5 bases). The V end was cut by 6 bases, the J end by 3 bases, with 17 bases between. Germline CDR1 is SNHLY and CDR2 is FYNNEI. There are 15 residues in the CDR3. This chain's CDR3 is CASSPRTPPEETQYF. In DNA form, the CDR3 reads TGTGCCAGCAGCCCAAGGACACCGCCTGAAGAGACCCAGTACTTC. The whole variable domain, remainder taken from reference TRBV2 and TRBJ2-5, is EPEVTQTPSHQVTQMGQEVILRCVPISNHLYFYWYRQILGQKVEFLVSFYNNEISEKSEIFDDQFSVERPDGSNFTLKIRSTKLEDSAMYFCASSPRTPPEETQYFGPGTRLLVL.

This clone was observed a few times. J is TRBJ1-4 and V is TRBV2, with a weak D call TRBD1 (5 bases). Germline V gene lookup returns CDR1 SNHLY and CDR2 FYNNEI. V lost 6 bases, J lost 6 bases, and 8 bases lay in between. CDR3 length equals 12 residues. CDR3 in amino acids: CASRGEDEKLFF. Written as DNA, the CDR3 is TGTGCCAGCAGAGGGGAGGATGAAAAACTGTTTTTT.

In this sample, this clone turned up once. The rearrangement links TRBV11-2 to TRBJ1-1, with D possibly being TRBD1 (5 bases). Trimming stripped 1 base from V and 6 bases from J, with 15 bases between. Germline-derived CDR1 and CDR2 are SGHAT and FQNNGV. This CDR3 region has 15 residues. CDR3 amino acids: CASSLVRAGSSEAFF. The CDR3 DNA follows: TGTGCCAGCAGCTTAGTCCGGGCAGGGAGCTCTGAAGCTTTCTTT.

Remarks on this clone: The same CDR3 arises from other DNA sequences in this sample as well. CDR3 sequence: CASSPPQRPGELFF. The CDR3 nucleotides are TGTGCCAGCAGCCCACCCCAGCGCCCTGGGGAGCTGTTTTTT. This sequence joins TRBV28 and TRBJ2-2; D remains unclear. V was cut by 6 bases and J by 8 bases, with 16 bases left in between. The germline V gene encodes CDR1 MDHEN and CDR2 SYDVKM. There are 14 residues in the CDR3. Complete variable domain (other parts from reference TRBV28 and TRBJ2-2): DVKVTQSSRYLVKRTGEKVFLECVQDMDHENMFWYRQDPGLGLRLIYFSYDVKMKEKGDIPEGYSVSREKKERFSLILESASTNQTSMYLCASSPPQRPGELFFGEGSRLTVL.

The chain joins TRBV18 to TRBJ2-4; D call uncertain. The germline V and J ends were trimmed by 3 bases and 8 bases, with 11 bases remaining between them. Germline V gene sequence: CDR1 KGHSH, CDR2 LQKENI. This CDR3 comprises 13 residues. The CDR3 DNA reads TGTGCCAGCTCACCTATTTCAAGGGACATTCAGTACTTC. It is translated as CASSPISRDIQYF. Combining the CDR3 with reference TRBV18 and TRBJ2-4 gives the whole variable domain NAGVMQNPRHLVRRRGQEARLRCSPMKGHSHVYWYRQLPEEGLKFMVYLQKENIIDESGMPKERFSAEFPKEGPSILRIQQVVRGDSAAYFCASSPISRDIQYFGAGTRLSVL.